What follows are 10 T cell receptor beta chains derived from one specimen sequenced in a study of vaccination effects on CD4 cells after COVID-19. The antigens for these receptors are not known. Expansion of antigen-specific CD4+ T cells with viral peptide pools was carried out by the ViraFEST assay before sequencing. At the end of around 11 days of culture, CD4+ T cells were isolated. The individual was infected with SARS-CoV-2 between March and December 2020, as confirmed by PCR. Repertoires were generated with immunoSEQ multiplex PCR, while TCRdb's copy carries only in-frame clones and drops some. Among 60,000 to 75,000 clones, 65% to 85% were seen once, and the ten largest hold more than 5%. Specimen: CD4+ T cells from PBMCs cultured with HIV peptides, collected before COVID-19 vaccination. Noted subset: HIV-1 Nef peptide pool negative control/reference culture. Receptor source: a human donor who had a prior SARS-CoV-2 infection.

The CDR3 bases are TGTGCCAGCAGCACAACAGGGGGCCGGGAGACCCAGTACTTC. It encodes CASSTTGGRETQYF. This chain joins TRBV5-5 and TRBJ2-5, with TRBD1 matching over 9 bases. There are 14 residues in the CDR3. V lost 4 bases, J lost 5 bases, and 6 bases stayed unmatched. Germline assignment: CDR1 SGHKS and CDR2 YYEKEE (reference sequence).

This clone was seen a few times. The chain joins TRBV29-1 to TRBJ2-1; D is possibly TRBD2 (6 bases). Trimming removed 4 bases at V and 9 bases at J, with 16 bases between. Germline CDR1 SQVTM, CDR2 ANQGSEA. The CDR3 spans 13 residues. The DNA for the CDR3 is TGCAGCGTTGGGCCTAGCGTGGGGAGTGAGCAGTTCTTC. Translating it yields CSVGPSVGSEQFF.

CDR3 in amino acids: CSVLRVGGYEQYF. The CDR3 region has the DNA TGCAGCGTCTTGAGGGTGGGAGGGTACGAGCAGTACTTC. The chain is built from TRBV29-1 and TRBJ2-7, with 7 bases aligning to TRBD2. J was trimmed by 4 bases and V by 6 bases; bases with no gene match: 9. Per the germline V gene, CDR1 is SQVTM and CDR2 is ANQGSEA. The CDR3 extends over 13 amino acids.

The chain carries TRBV18 and TRBJ2-7; no clear D gene. Germline values: CDR1 KGHSH, CDR2 LQKENI. Between the trimmed V and J ends, which lost 3 bases and 3 bases, there was a span of 9 bases. This CDR3 is built from 13 residues. CDR3 sequence (DNA): TGTGCCAGCTCACCCACTCGAGTCTACGAGCAGTACTTC. Its translation: CASSPTRVYEQYF.

The CDR3 region is CASIRDRASTDTQYF. CDR3 in DNA: TGTGCCAGCATCCGGGACAGGGCTAGCACAGATACGCAGTATTTT. The chain combines TRBV2 with TRBJ2-3; 9 bases match TRBD1. With V trimmed by 7 bases and J by 0 bases, 5 bases remained unmatched. The length of the CDR3 is 15 residues. Germline V lookup: CDR1 SNHLY, CDR2 FYNNEI.

The chain carries TRBV9 and TRBJ2-5; 8 bases map to TRBD2. Germline loops: CDR1 SGDLS, CDR2 YYNGEE. Trimming removed 0 bases from V and 2 bases from J; junction bases left unmatched: 3. The CDR3 loop spans 15 amino acids. CDR3 coding DNA: TGTGCCAGCAGCGTAGTTTCGGGGGGGCAAGAGACCCAGTACTTC. Amino acid sequence: CASSVVSGGQETQYF.

This clone was counted once. The J gene is TRBJ1-4, the V gene TRBV7-6; D might be TRBD1 (5 bases). The CDR3 loop spans 18 amino acids. Trimming took off 2 bases at V and 7 bases at J, with 23 bases between the two ends. Germline V lookup: CDR1 SGHVS, CDR2 FNYEAQ. CDR3 loop: CASSLNGRERSGGEKLFF. In DNA, the CDR3 is TGTGCCAGCAGCTTAAATGGCAGGGAGAGAAGTGGGGGTGAAAAACTGTTTTTT.

The J gene is TRBJ2-3, the V gene TRBV11-3; D is unclear. Germline CDR1 and CDR2: SGHNT and YENEEA. Trimming removed 2 bases from V and 1 base from J, with 13 bases in between. This CDR3 has 16 residues. The CDR3 DNA is TGTGCCAGCAGCTTAAGGTCCGGTCGGGGCACAGATACGCAGTATTTT. Amino acids: CASSLRSGRGTDTQYF.

A few counts support this clone. The genes are TRBV30 and TRBJ1-4; 11 bases line up with TRBD1. Per the germline V gene, CDR1 is GTSNPN and CDR2 is SVGIG (reference sequence). The CDR3 is 15 residues long. V shed 1 base and J 7 bases; nucleotides not matched to a gene: 5. CDR3 nucleotides: TGTGCCTGGAGTGCCACCGGGACAGGGGGTGAAAAACTGTTTTTT. This sequence encodes CAWSATGTGGEKLFF.

This clone was picked up one time. The V gene is TRBV3-1 (or the pseudogene TRBV3-2), the J gene TRBJ1-4, with TRBD1 identical over 8 bases. The germline gives CDR1 LGHDT, CDR2 YNNKEL (reference sequence). J lost 7 bases, V lost 4 bases, and 5 bases had no gene match. CDR3 length: 14 residues. The CDR3 region has the DNA TGTGCCAGCAGCCCCAGGGGGCGGGTTGAAAAACTGTTTTTT. It yields the protein CASSPRGRVEKLFF.